This is a list of T cell receptor beta chains from one sample in a study of OX40 agonist ivuxolimab in advanced cancers. Data came from immunoSEQ multiplex PCR; TCRdb stores just in-frame clones and leaves some out. The sample lists just over 50,000 clones, roughly 80% seen once, with roughly 2% in the top ten. The starting material was CD4+ or CD8+ T cells sorted from blood, obtained in a trial of the OX40 agonist ivuxolimab. These receptor sequences come from an adult with an advanced solid tumor such as melanoma, head and neck, liver or kidney cancer. The CDR3 runs from the conserved cysteine through the conserved F or W. D genes are given only for firm matches. Clone size appears in some rows only: once, few, many, or a class for an expanded clone.

. | TRBJ1-1 | . | TRBV19 | CASSPVIAGRDTEAFF | TGTGCCAGTAGTCCCGTCATTGCAGGGAGGGACACTGAAGCTTTCTTT
. | TRBJ1-1 | . | TRBV23-1 | CASRTSVSATEAFF | TGCGCCAGCCGGACTAGCGTCTCAGCGACTGAAGCTTTCTTT
TRBD1 | TRBJ2-7 | . | TRBV11-2 | CASSQLNRDRGSTYEQYF | TGTGCCAGCAGTCAGCTTAACCGGGACAGGGGCTCCACCTACGAGCAGTACTTC
. | TRBJ2-1 | . | TRBV28 | CASSPPGRPNEQFF | TGTGCCAGCAGCCCACCTGGCAGGCCCAATGAGCAGTTCTTC
. | TRBJ1-2 | . | TRBV27 | CASSAGDPRTYGYTF | TGTGCCAGCAGTGCCGGCGACCCAAGGACCTATGGCTACACCTTC
TRBD2 | TRBJ2-7 | . | TRBV5-4 | CASSNRRLATGAQTYEQYF | TGTGCCAGCAGCAACAGACGACTAGCTACGGGAGCCCAGACCTACGAGCAGTACTTC
TRBD1 | TRBJ1-5 | . | TRBV28 | CASSSYRPGTGARINQPQHF | TGTGCCAGCAGTTCCTACCGTCCCGGGACAGGGGCGCGCATCAATCAGCCCCAGCATTTT
TRBD2 | TRBJ2-5 | . | TRBV14 | CASSQDLAGDSRRYF | TGTGCCAGCAGCCAAGACCTAGCGGGAGATTCCCGCCGATACTTC
TRBD2 | TRBJ2-1 | . | TRBV6-1 | CASSPTSGITLQFF | TGTGCCAGCAGCCCGACTAGCGGGATAACCCTCCAGTTCTTC
. | TRBJ1-1 | . | TRBV7-3 | CASSLEGAEAFF | TGTGCCAGCAGCTTAGAGGGAGCTGAAGCTTTCTTT
TRBD2 | TRBJ2-2 | . | TRBV4-1 | CASSQGRGGQSGELFF | TGCGCCAGCAGCCAAGGACGGGGAGGGCAATCCGGGGAGCTGTTTTTT
. | TRBJ1-5 | . | TRBV18 | CASSPGGDQPQHF | TGTGCCAGCTCACCAGGGGGGGATCAGCCCCAGCATTTT
. | TRBJ2-5 | . | TRBV7-3 | CASSLGGIGETQYF | TGTGCCAGCAGCTTAGGGGGAATCGGAGAGACCCAGTACTTC
TRBD2 | TRBJ2-7 | . | TRBV27 | CASSLGTSGSLYEQYF | TGTGCCAGCAGTTTAGGGACTAGCGGGAGTCTCTACGAGCAGTACTTC
TRBD1 | TRBJ2-4 | . | TRBV5-4 | CASSDRGLAKNIQYF | TGTGCCAGCAGCGACAGGGGTTTAGCCAAAAACATTCAGTACTTC
. | TRBJ2-6 | . | TRBV5-1 | CASSSNGPGAGANVLTF | TGCGCCAGCAGTTCGAACGGGCCAGGGGCTGGGGCCAACGTCCTGACTTTC
TRBD2 | TRBJ2-1 | . | TRBV2 | CASRTSGRNEQFF | TGTGCCAGCAGGACTAGCGGGAGAAATGAGCAGTTCTTC
. | TRBJ2-1 | . | TRBV19 | CASSILAGVDEQFF | TGTGCCAGTAGTATACTAGCTGGGGTGGATGAGCAGTTCTTC
TRBD1 | TRBJ2-1 | . | TRBV10-3 | CAISAGTGAHNEQFF | TGTGCCATCAGCGCCGGGACAGGGGCCCACAATGAGCAGTTCTTC
. | TRBJ2-2 | . | TRBV7-6 | CASSLLVPGTGELFF | TGTGCCAGCAGCTTACTAGTGCCGGGCACCGGGGAGCTGTTTTTT
. | TRBJ2-2 | . | TRBV5-1 | CASSLGAANTGELFF | TGCGCCAGCAGCTTAGGCGCAGCGAACACCGGGGAGCTGTTTTTT
. | TRBJ1-5 | . | TRBV7-8 | CASSLAGARGNQPQHF | TGTGCCAGCAGCTTAGCGGGGGCGCGGGGGAATCAGCCCCAGCATTTT
TRBD2 | TRBJ2-3 | few | TRBV10-3 | CAIGTSGSGQDTQYF | TGTGCCATCGGGACTAGCGGGAGTGGTCAAGATACGCAGTATTTT
. | TRBJ2-6 | . | TRBV30 | CAWSASGANVLTF | TGTGCCTGGAGTGCATCCGGGGCCAACGTCCTGACTTTC
. | TRBJ2-1 | . | TRBV7-7 | CASSLWGDNEQFF | TGTGCTAGCAGCTTATGGGGAGACAATGAGCAGTTCTTC
. | TRBJ1-1 | . | TRBV6-4 | CASRLQENTEAFF | TGTGCCAGCAGGCTACAAGAGAACACTGAAGCTTTCTTT
. | TRBJ2-1 | many | TRBV14 | CASSQVAFWANSYNEQFF | TGTGCCAGCAGCCAAGTGGCCTTCTGGGCAAACTCCTACAATGAGCAGTTCTTC
. | TRBJ1-2 | . | TRBV2 | CASSEGVNYGYTF | TGTGCCAGCAGTGAGGGAGTGAACTATGGCTACACCTTC
TRBD1 | TRBJ1-6 | . | TRBV27 | CASRATGGGSPLHF | TGTGCCAGCAGGGCGACAGGGGGCGGTTCACCCCTCCACTTT
. | TRBJ1-6 | . | TRBV5-4 | CASRRQENSPLHF | TGTGCCAGCAGGCGACAGGAGAATTCACCCCTCCACTTT
. | TRBJ1-4 | . | TRBV7-2 | CASSDYTMGSEKLFF | TGTGCCAGCAGCGACTACACGATGGGCAGCGAAAAACTGTTTTTT
. | TRBJ1-6 | . | TRBV9 | CASSQRQANSPLHF | TGTGCCAGCTCCCAGAGGCAGGCCAATTCACCCCTCCACTTT
. | TRBJ1-3 | . | TRBV9 | CASSVVGVPGNTIYF | TGTGCCAGCAGCGTAGTCGGAGTGCCTGGAAACACCATATATTTT
. | TRBJ1-1 | . | TRBV6-5 | CASSADNPTRTEAFF | TGTGCCAGCAGCGCCGACAACCCGACTAGGACTGAAGCTTTCTTT
. | TRBJ2-3 | . | TRBV7-6 | CASSFVRVCTDTQYF | TGTGCCAGCAGCTTCGTTAGGGTGTGTACAGATACGCAGTATTTT
. | TRBJ2-2 | . | TRBV7-9 | CAISGRKNTGELFF | TGTGCCATATCGGGCCGTAAGAACACCGGGGAGCTGTTTTTT